The rows below give T cell receptor beta chains drawn from one sample of a study of cytomegalovirus exposure and HLA in healthy donors. Clones were read by immunoSEQ multiplex PCR, and TCRdb kept only the in-frame ones, dropping some. Seen here are some 70,000 clones, around 70% observed once, and the top ten hold 14%. Sequencing used PBMCs. The receptor set was obtained from a male donor in good health and CMV-seropositive. The CDR3 runs from the conserved cysteine through the conserved F or W. D genes are given only for firm matches. Clone size is not always given. Where it is, it says once, few, many or a class for expanded clones.

V	size	J	D	DNA	CDR3
TRBV5-4	-	TRBJ2-7	-	TGTGCCAGCAGCTTGGCCGTAGGAAGCGGTCCCTACGAGCAGTACTTC	CASSLAVGSGPYEQYF
TRBV27	-	TRBJ1-5	-	TGTGCCAGCAGTTTATCTCAGGGGCCGGGGCAGCCCCAGCATTTT	CASSLSQGPGQPQHF
TRBV25-1	-	TRBJ1-1	TRBD1	TGTGCCAGCAGTCCAGGACAGGGTACCTCTGAAGCTTTCTTT	CASSPGQGTSEAFF
TRBV6-5	-	TRBJ2-7	-	TGTGCCAGCAGTTACTCATACACAGGTCCCTTCGAGCAGTACTTC	CASSYSYTGPFEQYF
TRBV7-6	-	TRBJ2-1	TRBD2	TGTGCCAGCAGCGAGACCCCTCCGGGGGGGTTTTACAATGAGCAGTTCTTC	CASSETPPGGFYNEQFF
TRBV11-2	-	TRBJ1-3	-	TGTGCCAGCAGCTTACCCTCGGCTGGAAACACCATATATTTT	CASSLPSAGNTIYF
TRBV23-1	-	TRBJ2-2	TRBD1	TGCGCCAGCAAGCTCGAGGGGGCGGGGAACACCGGGGAGCTGTTTTTT	CASKLEGAGNTGELFF
TRBV12-2	-	TRBJ1-2	-	TGTGCAAGTCGCTCAAAAGAAAGGGACAGTCGTGGCTACACCTTC	CASRSKERDSRGYTF
TRBV13	-	TRBJ2-3	-	TGTGCCAGCAGCCAAGGGGTAGATACGCAGTATTTT	CASSQGVDTQYF
TRBV13	-	TRBJ2-5	TRBD2	TGTGCCAGCAGCCTCTGGGCGGGGGTTGGGGGAGAGACCCAGTACTTC	CASSLWAGVGGETQYF
TRBV6-5	-	TRBJ2-7	TRBD1	TGTGCCAGCAGTACCCGGTACAGGGGAAAGGACGAGCAGTACTTC	CASSTRYRGKDEQYF
TRBV7-9	-	TRBJ2-7	TRBD1	TGTTCCAGCAGCCTAAGGACAGGGTGGTACGAGCAGTACTTC	CSSSLRTGWYEQYF
TRBV19	-	TRBJ2-3	-	TGTGCCAGTAGTATCAGGGCCCGCACAGATACGCAGTATTTT	CASSIRARTDTQYF
TRBV9	-	TRBJ2-3	TRBD1	TGTGCCAGCAGCACATGGGACAGAGATACGCAGTATTTT	CASSTWDRDTQYF
TRBV11-2	-	TRBJ1-2	TRBD1	TGTGCCAGCAGCTTAACGGGATACCGGGACAGCAACGGCTACACCTTC	CASSLTGYRDSNGYTF
TRBV6-5	-	TRBJ1-2	-	TGTGCCAGCAGTTACTCGGGCAGGGGATATGGCTACACCTTC	CASSYSGRGYGYTF
TRBV19	few	TRBJ2-5	TRBD2	TGTGCCAGTAGTATAGATCAAGGAGCGGGGCAAGAGACCCAGTACTTC	CASSIDQGAGQETQYF
TRBV5-6	once	TRBJ2-6	TRBD1	TGTGCCAGCAGCTTGACAGGGGCAACTTCTGGGGCCAACGTCCTGACTTTC	CASSLTGATSGANVLTF
TRBV6-1	-	TRBJ2-1	TRBD2	TGTGCCAGCAGTGAACCTAGCGGAGACAATGAGCAGTTCTTC	CASSEPSGDNEQFF
TRBV28	-	TRBJ2-5	TRBD2	TGTGCCAGCAGTTTGGGACTAGCGGGAGTCGGCGAGACCCAGTACTTC	CASSLGLAGVGETQYF
TRBV19	-	TRBJ1-2	-	TGTGCCAGTAGTATAGCGGGGGGATCAGTTGGCTACACCTTC	CASSIAGGSVGYTF
TRBV4-1	-	TRBJ2-5	TRBD2	TGCGCCAGCACATTCAACCCAGCGGGGGGGCTTCAAGAGACCCAGTACTTC	CASTFNPAGGLQETQYF
TRBV5-1	few	TRBJ1-1	TRBD1	TGCGCCAGCAGCCTTCCGGGGACAGGGAACACTGAAGCTTTCTTT	CASSLPGTGNTEAFF
TRBV7-9	-	TRBJ1-3	-	TGTTCCAGCAGCGCGTCGACAGGCCACTCTGGAAACACCATATATTTT	CSSSASTGHSGNTIYF
TRBV7-3	-	TRBJ2-3	TRBD2	TGTGCCAGCAGCGAGTATCGGGCTAGCGGGAATACAGATACGCAGTATTTT	CASSEYRASGNTDTQYF
TRBV9	few	TRBJ1-5	TRBD1	TGTGCCAGCAGCGCGCTCGGGGACAGGGGTCAGCCCCAGCATTTT	CASSALGDRGQPQHF
TRBV7-9	-	TRBJ1-3	-	TGTGCCAGCAGCCCCCGGGCTGGAAACACCATATATTTT	CASSPRAGNTIYF
TRBV7-6	-	TRBJ2-1	TRBD2	TGTGCCAGCAGCTTATGGACTAGCGGGGGCTCATACAATGAGCAGTTCTTC	CASSLWTSGGSYNEQFF
TRBV4-3	-	TRBJ2-4	-	TGCGCCAGCAGCCAAGATTGGCGGTCCAAAAACATTCAGTACTTC	CASSQDWRSKNIQYF
TRBV28	few	TRBJ2-7	-	TGTGCCAGCAGCGTGAGAGCTAGCTCCTACGAGCAGTACTTC	CASSVRASSYEQYF
TRBV14	few	TRBJ2-1	-	TGTGCCAGCAGCCGAACTAACCATGAGCAGTTCTTC	CASSRTNHEQFF
TRBV7-9	-	TRBJ2-7	TRBD2	TGTGCCAGCAGCCCCTGGGGACTAGCTAAATCCTACGAGCAGTACTTC	CASSPWGLAKSYEQYF
TRBV9	-	TRBJ2-1	-	TGTGCCAGCAGCGTTAGAGAGGGAGGAGAGCAGTTCTTC	CASSVREGGEQFF
TRBV6-6	-	TRBJ1-5	TRBD1	TGTGCCAGCAGTTTCGGACAGGGAGTTCAGCCCCAGCATTTT	CASSFGQGVQPQHF
TRBV5-1	-	TRBJ1-1	-	TGCGCCAGCAGCTCAGGGTTCCCCGGCACTGAAGCTTTCTTT	CASSSGFPGTEAFF
TRBV5-1	-	TRBJ1-4	-	TGCGCCAGCAGCTTGGTTGGCAGCCGTAGCGAAAAACTGTTTTTT	CASSLVGSRSEKLFF
TRBV4-1	few	TRBJ1-3	-	TGCGCCAGCAGCCAAGCTTCGCGGAGTGGAAACACCATATATTTT	CASSQASRSGNTIYF
TRBV6-6	-	TRBJ2-7	-	TGTGCCAGCAGTGGCAACTACGAGCAGTACTTC	CASSGNYEQYF
TRBV7-6	-	TRBJ2-2	TRBD1	TGTGCCAGCAGCCCTCAGACAGGGGGGAACACCGGGGAGCTGTTTTTT	CASSPQTGGNTGELFF
TRBV19	once	TRBJ1-5	TRBD1	TGTGCCAGTAGTACAGGGGGTAATCAGCCCCAGCATTTT	CASSTGGNQPQHF
TRBV5-1	-	TRBJ2-1	TRBD2	TGCGCCAGCAGCAGGGGACTAGCGGTCAGCAGGGATGAGCAGTTCTTC	CASSRGLAVSRDEQFF